This T cell receptor (beta chain) stems from a study of vaccination and CD4 T cells after COVID-19. Looking at the study overall: Stimuli were overlapping spike peptide pools of SARS-CoV-2 and three common cold coronaviruses (HCoV-NL63, HCoV-OC43, HCoV-229E).

Overall study findings and caveats: Convalescent patients showed a median around 90% of reactive clones that were seen only post-vaccination. For SARS-CoV-2-reactive clonotypes, the median went from about 22 to 38, a nonsignificant increase.

Trimming pared 7 bases from V and 1 base from J, leaving 8 bases between. Germline V lookup: CDR1 MNHNS, CDR2 SASEGT. The CDR3 length is 14 residues. Sequencing of cultured CD4+ T cell DNA used the Oncomine TCR Beta short-read assay. Using the QIAamp micro DNA kit, genomic DNA was extracted from the CD4+ T cells that had been cultured. TCRdb ran MiXCR on the PCR reads and lists one entry per CDR3 protein. The table shows roughly 10,000 distinct CDR3 sequences, with under 50% occurring only once. Described treatment: roughly 10-day PBMC culture with coronavirus spike peptide pools or control peptides (ViraFEST assay). Gathering of the CD4+ T cells, from the unexposed donor, took place before the COVID-19 pandemic (2011-2018). Cell culture was performed with about 2 million PBMCs per well in the presence of 7.5 to 10 IU/ml IL-2 and approximately 10 ug/ml peptide pools. Remarks on this clonotype: Its antigen is unknown.

This sequence was found in a human donor in good health. The genes are TRBV6-1 and TRBJ2-6; D uncertain. What was sequenced was CD4+ T cells from blood, cultured in vitro. As DNA, the CDR3 is TGTGCCAGCAAAAAGGGATCTGGGGCCAACGTCCTGACTTTC. Residues: CASKKGSGANVLTF.